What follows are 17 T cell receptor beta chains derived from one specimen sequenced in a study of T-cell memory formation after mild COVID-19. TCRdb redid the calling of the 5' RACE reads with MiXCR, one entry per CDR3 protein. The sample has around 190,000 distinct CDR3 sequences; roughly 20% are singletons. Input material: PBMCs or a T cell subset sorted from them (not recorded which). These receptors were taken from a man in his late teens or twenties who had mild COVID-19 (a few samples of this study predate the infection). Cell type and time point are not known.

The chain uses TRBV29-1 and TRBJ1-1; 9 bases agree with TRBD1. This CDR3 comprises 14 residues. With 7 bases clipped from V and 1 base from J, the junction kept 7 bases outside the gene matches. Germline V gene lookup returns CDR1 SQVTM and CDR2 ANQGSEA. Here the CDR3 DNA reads TGCAGCGCACCCCCGGGACAGGGGAACACTGAAGCTTTCTTT. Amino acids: CSAPPGQGNTEAFF.

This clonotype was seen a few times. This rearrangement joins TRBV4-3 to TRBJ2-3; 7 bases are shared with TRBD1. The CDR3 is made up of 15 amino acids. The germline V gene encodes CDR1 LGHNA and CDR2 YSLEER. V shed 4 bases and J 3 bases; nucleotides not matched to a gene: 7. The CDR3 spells CASSPYTGETDTQYF. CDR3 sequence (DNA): TGCGCCAGCAGCCCCTATACAGGGGAGACAGATACGCAGTATTTT.

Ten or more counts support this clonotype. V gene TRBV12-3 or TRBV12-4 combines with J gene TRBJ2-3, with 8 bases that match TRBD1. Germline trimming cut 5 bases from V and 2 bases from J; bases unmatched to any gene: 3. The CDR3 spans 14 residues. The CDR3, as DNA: TGTGCCAGCAGTAGACAGGGGACCACAGATACGCAGTATTTT. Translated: CASSRQGTTDTQYF.

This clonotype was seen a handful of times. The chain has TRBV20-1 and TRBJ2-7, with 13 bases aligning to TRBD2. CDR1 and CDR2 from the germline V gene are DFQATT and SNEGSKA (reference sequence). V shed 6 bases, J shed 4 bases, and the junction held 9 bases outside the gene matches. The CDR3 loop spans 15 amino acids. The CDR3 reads CSATPGTSGEYEQYF. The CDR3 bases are TGCAGTGCCACCCCCGGGACTAGCGGGGAATACGAGCAGTACTTC.

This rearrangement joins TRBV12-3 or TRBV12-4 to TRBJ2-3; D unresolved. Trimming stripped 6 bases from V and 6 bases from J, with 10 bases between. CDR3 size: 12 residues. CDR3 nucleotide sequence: TGTGCCAGCAGGGAAGGGTTGGATACGCAGTATTTT. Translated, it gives CASREGLDTQYF.

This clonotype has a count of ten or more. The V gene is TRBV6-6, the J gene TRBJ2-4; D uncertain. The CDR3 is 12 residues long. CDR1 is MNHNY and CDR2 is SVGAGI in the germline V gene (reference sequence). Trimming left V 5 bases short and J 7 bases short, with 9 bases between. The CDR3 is CASSPSPNIQYF. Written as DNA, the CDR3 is TGTGCCAGCAGTCCGAGTCCGAACATTCAGTACTTC.

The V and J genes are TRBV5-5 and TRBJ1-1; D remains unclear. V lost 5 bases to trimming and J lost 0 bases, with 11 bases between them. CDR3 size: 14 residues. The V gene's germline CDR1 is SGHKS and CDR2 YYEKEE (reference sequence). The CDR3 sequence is CASSPERVNTEAFF. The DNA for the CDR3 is TGTGCCAGCAGTCCTGAGCGGGTGAACACTGAAGCTTTCTTT.

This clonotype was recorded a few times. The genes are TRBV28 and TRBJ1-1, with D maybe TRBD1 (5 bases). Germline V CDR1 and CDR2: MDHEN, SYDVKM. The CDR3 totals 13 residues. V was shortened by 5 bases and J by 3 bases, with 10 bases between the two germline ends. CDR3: CASSQGGYTEAFF. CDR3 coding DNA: TGTGCCAGCAGTCAGGGAGGGTACACTGAAGCTTTCTTT.

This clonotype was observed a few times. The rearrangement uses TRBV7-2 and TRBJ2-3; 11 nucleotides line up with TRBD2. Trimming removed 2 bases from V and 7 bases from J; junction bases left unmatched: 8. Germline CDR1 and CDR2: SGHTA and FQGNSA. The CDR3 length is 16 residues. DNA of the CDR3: TGTGCCAGCAGCTTATGGGGTACTAGCGGGGGAAATACGCAGTATTTT. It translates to CASSLWGTSGGNTQYF.

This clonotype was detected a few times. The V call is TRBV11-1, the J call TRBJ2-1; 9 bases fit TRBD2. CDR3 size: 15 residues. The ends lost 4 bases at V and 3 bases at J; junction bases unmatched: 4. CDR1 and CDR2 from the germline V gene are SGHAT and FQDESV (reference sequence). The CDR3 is CASSSRGGLYNEQFF. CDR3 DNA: TGTGCCAGCAGCTCGCGGGGGGGCCTCTACAATGAGCAGTTCTTC. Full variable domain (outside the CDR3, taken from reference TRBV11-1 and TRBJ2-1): EAEVAQSPRYKITEKSQAVAFWCDPISGHATLYWYRQILGQGPELLVQFQDESVVDDSQLPKDRFSAERLKGVDSTLKIQPAELGDSAMYLCASSSRGGLYNEQFFGPGTRLTVL.

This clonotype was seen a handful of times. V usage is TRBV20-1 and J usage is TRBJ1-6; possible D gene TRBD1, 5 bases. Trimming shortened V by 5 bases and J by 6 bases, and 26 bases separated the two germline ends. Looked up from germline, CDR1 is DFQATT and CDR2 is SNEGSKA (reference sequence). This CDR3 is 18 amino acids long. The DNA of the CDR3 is TGCAGTGCTGGGTCGGCGTCCCGGTCTCAGGGCCCTAATTCACCCCTCCACTTT. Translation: CSAGSASRSQGPNSPLHF.

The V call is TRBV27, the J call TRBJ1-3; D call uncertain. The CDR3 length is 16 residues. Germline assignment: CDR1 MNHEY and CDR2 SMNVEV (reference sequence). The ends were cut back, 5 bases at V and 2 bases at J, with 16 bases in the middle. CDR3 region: CASSHQGGQTGNTIYF. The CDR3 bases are TGTGCCAGCAGTCACCAAGGAGGGCAAACTGGAAACACCATATATTTT.

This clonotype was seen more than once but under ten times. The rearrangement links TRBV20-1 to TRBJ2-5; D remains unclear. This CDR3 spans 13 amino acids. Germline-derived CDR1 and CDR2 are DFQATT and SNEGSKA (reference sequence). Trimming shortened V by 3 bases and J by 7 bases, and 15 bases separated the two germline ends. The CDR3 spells CSARISARVTQYF. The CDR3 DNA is TGCAGTGCTAGGATTTCCGCACGGGTGACCCAGTACTTC.

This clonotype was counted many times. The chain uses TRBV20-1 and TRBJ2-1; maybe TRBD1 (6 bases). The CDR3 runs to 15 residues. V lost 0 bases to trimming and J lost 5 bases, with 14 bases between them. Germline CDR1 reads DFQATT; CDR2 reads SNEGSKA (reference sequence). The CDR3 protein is CSARERGFRDNEQFF. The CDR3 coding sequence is TGCAGTGCTAGAGAGAGGGGGTTCAGGGACAATGAGCAGTTCTTC.

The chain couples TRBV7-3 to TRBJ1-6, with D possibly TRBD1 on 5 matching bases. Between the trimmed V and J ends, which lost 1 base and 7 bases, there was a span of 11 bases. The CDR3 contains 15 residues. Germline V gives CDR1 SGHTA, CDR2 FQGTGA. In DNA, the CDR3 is TGTGCCAGCAGCTTAAGCTCAGGGCTCAATTCACCCCTCCACTTT. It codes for CASSLSSGLNSPLHF. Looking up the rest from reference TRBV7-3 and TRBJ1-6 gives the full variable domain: GAGVSQTPSNKVTEKGKYVELRCDPISGHTALYWYRQSLGQGPEFLIYFQGTGAADDSGLPNDRFFAVRPEGSVSTLKIQRTERGDSAVYLCASSLSSGLNSPLHFGNGTRLTVT.

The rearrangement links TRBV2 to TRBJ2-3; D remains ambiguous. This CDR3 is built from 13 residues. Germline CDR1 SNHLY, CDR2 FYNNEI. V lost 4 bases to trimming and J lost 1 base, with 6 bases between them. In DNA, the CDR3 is TGTGCCAGCAGTGGAACAGGCACAGATACGCAGTATTTT. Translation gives CASSGTGTDTQYF.

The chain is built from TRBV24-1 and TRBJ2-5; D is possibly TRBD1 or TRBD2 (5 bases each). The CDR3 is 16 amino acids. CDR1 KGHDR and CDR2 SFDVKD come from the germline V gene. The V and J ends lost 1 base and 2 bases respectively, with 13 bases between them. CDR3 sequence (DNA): TGTGCCACCAGTGATTTTAAGGGACGATTTCAAGAGACCCAGTACTTC. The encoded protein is CATSDFKGRFQETQYF.